A single TCR beta chain is shown here with its context. Its antigen is unknown. There are no base qualities to consult, and no much larger clone falls within one base. For TCR Vbeta sequencing, memory CD4+ T cells were sorted ex vivo from the peripheral blood of narcolepsy patients and healthy controls. Libraries were made using the immunoSEQ multiplex PCR assay. Drawn from immuneACCESS, this table holds only the in-frame rearrangements with V and J called that TCRdb kept. Clones are partly lost; checked studies trace under half to an unresolved V gene and leave the rest unexplained. This sample comprises 25,000 to 35,000 clones, about four fifths of them detected only once. Less than 3% of the sample is taken by the ten largest. This sample was taken from a study of T cells in narcolepsy (dated by TCRdb to between 2017 and 2018). Broadly, across the study: Patients with narcolepsy type 1 or type 2 (NT1, NT2) and healthy control donors were enrolled in the study. The study used TCR Vbeta sequencing to track clonotypes in blood and CSF while looking for autoreactive T cells in narcolepsy patients that target self-antigens of hypocretin neurons (hypocretin, TRIB2).

General findings and caveats noted by the study authors: HCRT-specific and TRIB2-specific autoreactive clonotypes were highlighted in plots that compared CD4+ T cell clonotypes in CSF versus blood from the same patient. According to the report, autoreactive clonotypes were detected serially in the blood of the same patients and of different patients, but not in healthy controls. Numbers of sequenced blood memory CD4+ clonotypes were comparable, averaging about 39,000 in patients and 30,000 to 35,000 in controls. No sequences matching autoreactive T cell clones were contained in some blood memory CD4+ repertoires from patients and controls.

Per the germline V gene, SGHRS is the CDR1 and YFSETQ is the CDR2. Inclusive of the bounding cysteine and phenylalanine, the CDR3 is 12 residues long. The sequence is cut down to CDR3 DNA, 36 bases in frame from base 1. V lost 4 bases and J lost 0 bases; the stretch between them is 3 bases long. The clonotype comes from a human donor with narcolepsy. The material sequenced was CD45RA- memory CD4+ T cells from PBMCs. According to the study, the label for this sample's cell subset or site signals: memory T cells sorted ex vivo from peripheral blood. The sequence joins TRBV5-1 to TRBJ2-3; there is no confident call for the D gene. The CDR3 in this case is CASSLSTDTQYF. The sequence in DNA is TGCGCCAGCAGCCTTAGCACAGATACGCAGTATTTT.